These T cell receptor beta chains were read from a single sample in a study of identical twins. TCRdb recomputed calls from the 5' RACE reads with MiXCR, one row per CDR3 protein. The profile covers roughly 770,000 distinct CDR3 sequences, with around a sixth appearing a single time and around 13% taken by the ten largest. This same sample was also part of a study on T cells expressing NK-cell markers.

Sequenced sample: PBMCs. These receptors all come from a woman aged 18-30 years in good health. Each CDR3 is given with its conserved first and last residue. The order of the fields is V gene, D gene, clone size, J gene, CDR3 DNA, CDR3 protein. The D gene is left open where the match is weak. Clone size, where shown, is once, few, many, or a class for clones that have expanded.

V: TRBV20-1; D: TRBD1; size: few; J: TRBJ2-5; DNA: TGCAGCGCCACATCCGGGACAGGGGCAGAGACCCAGTACTTC; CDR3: CSATSGTGAETQYF
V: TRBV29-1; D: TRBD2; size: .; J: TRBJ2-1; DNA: TGCAGCGTGGGGAGGGGAGGATCCACTGAGCAGTTCTTC; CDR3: CSVGRGGSTEQFF
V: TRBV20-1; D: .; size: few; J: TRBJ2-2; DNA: TGCAGTGCTAGGAGCAGGTTTAACACCGGGGAGCTGTTTTTT; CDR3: CSARSRFNTGELFF
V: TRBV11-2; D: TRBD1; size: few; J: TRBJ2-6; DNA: TGTGCCAGCAGCTCAAAGGGGGCAGTCAGCTCTGGGGCCAACGTCCTGACTTTC; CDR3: CASSSKGAVSSGANVLTF
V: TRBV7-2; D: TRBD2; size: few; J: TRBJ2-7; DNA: TGTGCCAGCAGTATCGTGGGTAGCGGGAGTTACGAGCAGTACTTC; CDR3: CASSIVGSGSYEQYF
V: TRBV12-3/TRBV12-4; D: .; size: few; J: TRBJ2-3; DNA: TGTGCCAGCAGTTGGGGGTGGCGGAAAGATACGCAGTATTTT; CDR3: CASSWGWRKDTQYF
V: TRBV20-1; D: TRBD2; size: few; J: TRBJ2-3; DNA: TGCAGTGCTCCCGTAGCGGGGAGCCCAAATGGAGATACGCAGTATTTT; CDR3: CSAPVAGSPNGDTQYF
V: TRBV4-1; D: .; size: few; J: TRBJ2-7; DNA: TGCGCCAGCAGCCAGACAATAGGCCGGGCCCCGGGGGCCTCGACAAACTACGAGCAGTACTTC; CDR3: CASSQTIGRAPGASTNYEQYF
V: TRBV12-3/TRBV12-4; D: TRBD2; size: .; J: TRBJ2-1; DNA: TGTGCCAGCAGCCCCAGCGGGAGGGATGAGCAGTTCTTC; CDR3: CASSPSGRDEQFF
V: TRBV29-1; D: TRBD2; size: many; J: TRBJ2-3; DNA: TGCAGCGTTGAAAGAGAGGCGGGAGGGCTTGCAGATACGCAGTATTTT; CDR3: CSVEREAGGLADTQYF
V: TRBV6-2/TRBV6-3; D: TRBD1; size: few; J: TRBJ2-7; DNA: TGTGCCAGCAGGGGACCGGGACAGGGCTCCGAGCAGTACTTC; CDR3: CASRGPGQGSEQYF
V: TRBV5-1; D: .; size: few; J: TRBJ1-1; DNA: TGCGCCAGCAGCTTGGGGAGTGGGGTAAGCACTGAAGCTTTCTTT; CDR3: CASSLGSGVSTEAFF
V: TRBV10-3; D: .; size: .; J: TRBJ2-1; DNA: TGTGCCATCCGGGGAGGAGGGCGGTTGGAAAAGCAGTTCTTC; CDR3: CAIRGGGRLEKQFF
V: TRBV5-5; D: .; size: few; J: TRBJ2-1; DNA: TGTGCCAGCAGCCCTGACATTAGATACAATGAGCAGTTCTTC; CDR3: CASSPDIRYNEQFF
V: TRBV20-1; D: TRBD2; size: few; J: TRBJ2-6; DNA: TGCAGTGCTCCCCGACTAGCGGGAACCTCTGGGGCCAACGTCCTGACTTTC; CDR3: CSAPRLAGTSGANVLTF
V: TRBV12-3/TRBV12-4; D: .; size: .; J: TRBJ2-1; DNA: TGTGCCAGCAGTTTATCCGTGGGGGTAGGCGAGCAGTTCTTC; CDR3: CASSLSVGVGEQFF
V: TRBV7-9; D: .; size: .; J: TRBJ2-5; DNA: TGTGCCAGCAGCTTAGGTCCAGAGCCCCAGTACTTC; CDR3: CASSLGPEPQYF
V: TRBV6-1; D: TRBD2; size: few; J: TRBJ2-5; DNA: TGTGCCAGCAGCCCCTCCCTGACTAGCGCCCAAGAGACCCAGTACTTC; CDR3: CASSPSLTSAQETQYF
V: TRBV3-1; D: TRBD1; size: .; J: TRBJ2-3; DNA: TGTGCCAGCAGCCAAGCTTGGGACAGCCCCGCTCGTACGCAGTATTTT; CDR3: CASSQAWDSPARTQYF
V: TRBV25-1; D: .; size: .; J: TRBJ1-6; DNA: TGTGCCAGCAGTGAACTGTCAGGGCCACGTTCACCCCTCCACTTT; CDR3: CASSELSGPRSPLHF
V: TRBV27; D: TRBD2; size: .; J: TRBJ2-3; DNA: TGTGCCAGCAGGCGGGAGGGCCTTGGGCGGACAGATACGCAGTATTTT; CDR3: CASRREGLGRTDTQYF
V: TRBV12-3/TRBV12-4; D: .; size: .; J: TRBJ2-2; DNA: TGTGCCACCAAAGGGGGGGAGCTGTTTTTT; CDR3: CATKGGELFF
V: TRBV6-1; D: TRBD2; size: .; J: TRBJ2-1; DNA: TGTGCCAGCAGTCCTAGCGGGGGACCATACAATGAGCAGTTCTTC; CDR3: CASSPSGGPYNEQFF
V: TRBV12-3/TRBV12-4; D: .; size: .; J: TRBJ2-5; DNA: TGTGCCAGCAGCACCGTACGCCAGGAGACCCAGTACTTC; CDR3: CASSTVRQETQYF
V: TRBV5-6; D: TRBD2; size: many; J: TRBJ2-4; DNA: TGTGCCAGCAGCCTTCGACTAGCTTCTCCCCAAAACATTCAGTACTTC; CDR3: CASSLRLASPQNIQYF
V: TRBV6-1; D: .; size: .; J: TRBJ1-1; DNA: TGTGCCAGCAACCCCAGAGCCATGAACACTGAAGCTTTCTTT; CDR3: CASNPRAMNTEAFF
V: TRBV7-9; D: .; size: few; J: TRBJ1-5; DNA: TGTGCCAGCAGCGGGCTAGGGGCAGGGTACGAGCAGCCCCAGCATTTT; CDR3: CASSGLGAGYEQPQHF
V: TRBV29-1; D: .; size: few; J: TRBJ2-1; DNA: TGCAGCGTTGGCCCTATGTGGACGAGCGACAACAATGAGCAGTTCTTC; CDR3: CSVGPMWTSDNNEQFF
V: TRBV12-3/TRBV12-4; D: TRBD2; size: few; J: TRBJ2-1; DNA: TGTGCCAGCAGTAGATTTAGCGGGAACGTCGCGGGAGAGCAGTTCTTC; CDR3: CASSRFSGNVAGEQFF
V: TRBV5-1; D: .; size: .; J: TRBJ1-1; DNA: TGCGCCAGCAGCAGAACAGGGATCGGAAACACTGAAGCTTTCTTT; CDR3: CASSRTGIGNTEAFF
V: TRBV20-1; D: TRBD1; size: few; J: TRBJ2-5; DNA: TGCAGTGCTGTAGGGGGCCGGCTAGAAGAAAGGGAGACCCAGTACTTC; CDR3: CSAVGGRLEERETQYF
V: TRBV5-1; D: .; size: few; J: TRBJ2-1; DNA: TGCGCCAGCAGCTTGAGGCTAGCGAGTAACAATGAGCAGTTCTTC; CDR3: CASSLRLASNNEQFF
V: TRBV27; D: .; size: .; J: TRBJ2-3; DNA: TGTGCCAGCAGTGCCCCCAGGGGGAGGGAAACAGATACGCAGTATTTT; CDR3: CASSAPRGRETDTQYF
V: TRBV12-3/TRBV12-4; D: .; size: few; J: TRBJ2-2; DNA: TGTGCCAGCAGTTTCCGGCCTCCTTCTGCCGGGGAGCTGTTTTTT; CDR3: CASSFRPPSAGELFF